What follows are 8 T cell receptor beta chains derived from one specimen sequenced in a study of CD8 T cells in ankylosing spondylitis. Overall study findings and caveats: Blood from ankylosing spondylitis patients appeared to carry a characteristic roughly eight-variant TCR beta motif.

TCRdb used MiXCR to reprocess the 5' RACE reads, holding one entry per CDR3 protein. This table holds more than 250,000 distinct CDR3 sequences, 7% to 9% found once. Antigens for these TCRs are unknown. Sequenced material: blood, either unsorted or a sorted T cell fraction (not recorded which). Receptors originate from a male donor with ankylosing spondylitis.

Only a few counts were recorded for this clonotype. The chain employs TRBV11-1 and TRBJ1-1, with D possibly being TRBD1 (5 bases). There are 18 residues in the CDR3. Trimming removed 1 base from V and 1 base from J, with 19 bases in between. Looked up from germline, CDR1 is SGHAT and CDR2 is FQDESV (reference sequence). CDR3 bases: TGTGCCAGCAGCTTAGTTGGGACTTCCACCGACCAGAACACTGAAGCTTTCTTT. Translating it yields CASSLVGTSTDQNTEAFF.

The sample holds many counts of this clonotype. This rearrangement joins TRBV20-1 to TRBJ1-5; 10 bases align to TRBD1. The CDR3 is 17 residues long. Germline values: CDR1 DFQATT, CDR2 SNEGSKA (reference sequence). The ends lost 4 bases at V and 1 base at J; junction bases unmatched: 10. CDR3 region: CSATSGTGVGSNQPQHF. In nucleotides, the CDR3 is TGCAGTGCTACATCCGGGACAGGGGTTGGGAGCAATCAGCCCCAGCATTTT.

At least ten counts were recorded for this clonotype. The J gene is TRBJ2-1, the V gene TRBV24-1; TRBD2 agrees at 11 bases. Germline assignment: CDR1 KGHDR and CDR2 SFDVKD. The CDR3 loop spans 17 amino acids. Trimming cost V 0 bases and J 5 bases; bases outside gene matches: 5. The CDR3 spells CATSDLRLAGGHNEQFF. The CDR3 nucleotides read TGTGCCACCAGTGATTTGCGCTTAGCGGGAGGGCACAATGAGCAGTTCTTC.

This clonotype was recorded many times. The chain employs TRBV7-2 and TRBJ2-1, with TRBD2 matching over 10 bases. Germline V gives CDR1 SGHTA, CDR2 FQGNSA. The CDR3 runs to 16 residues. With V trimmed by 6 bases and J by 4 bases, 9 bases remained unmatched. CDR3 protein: CASRPPSGSGYNEQFF. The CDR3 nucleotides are TGTGCCAGCAGACCCCCTAGCGGGAGTGGGTACAATGAGCAGTTCTTC.

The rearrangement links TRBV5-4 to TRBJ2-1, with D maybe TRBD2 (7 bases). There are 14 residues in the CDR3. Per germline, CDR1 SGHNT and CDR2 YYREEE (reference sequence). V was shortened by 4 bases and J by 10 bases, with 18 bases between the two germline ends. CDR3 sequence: CASSPRGSGTEQFF. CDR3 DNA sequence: TGTGCCAGCAGCCCACGTGGAAGCGGGACAGAGCAGTTCTTC. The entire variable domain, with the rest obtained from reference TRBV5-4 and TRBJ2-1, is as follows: ETGVTQSPTHLIKTRGQQVTLRCSSQSGHNTVSWYQQALGQGPQFIFQYYREEENGRGNFPPRFSGLQFPNYSSELNVNALELDDSALYLCASSPRGSGTEQFFGPGTRLTVL.

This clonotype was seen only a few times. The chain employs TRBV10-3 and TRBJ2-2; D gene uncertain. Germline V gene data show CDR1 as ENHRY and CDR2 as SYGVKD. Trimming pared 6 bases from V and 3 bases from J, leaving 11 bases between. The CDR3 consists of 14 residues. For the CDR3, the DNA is TGTGCCATCAGCCTCGGAACAGACACCGGGGAGCTGTTTTTT. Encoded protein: CAISLGTDTGELFF.

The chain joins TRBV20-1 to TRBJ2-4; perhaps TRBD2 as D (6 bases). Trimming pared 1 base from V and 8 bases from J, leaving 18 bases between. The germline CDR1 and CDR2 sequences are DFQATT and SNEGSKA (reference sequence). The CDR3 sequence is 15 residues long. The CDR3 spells CSARAPGRWGDIQYF. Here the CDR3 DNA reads TGCAGTGCTAGAGCCCCGGGACGCTGGGGGGACATTCAGTACTTC.

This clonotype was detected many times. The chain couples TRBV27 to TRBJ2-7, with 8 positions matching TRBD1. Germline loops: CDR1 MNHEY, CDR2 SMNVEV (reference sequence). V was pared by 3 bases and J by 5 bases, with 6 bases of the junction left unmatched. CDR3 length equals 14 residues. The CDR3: CASSFGQGLDEQYF. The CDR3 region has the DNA TGTGCCAGCAGTTTCGGACAGGGTCTCGACGAGCAGTACTTC.